This T cell receptor (beta chain) was sequenced during a study of blood T cell repertoires in COVID-19. Study-level background: Samples taken during acute and convalescent COVID-19 were collected in the United States, Italy and Spain. PBMCs, B-cell-depleted T cells, or T cells provided the cDNA or gDNA that made up the material.

This clone was seen more than once but under ten times. Generated by immunoSEQ multiplex PCR, the TCRdb table keeps only in-frame clones and is missing some. The sample yields around 78,000 clones, around nine tenths seen once. This CDR3 is built from 15 residues. CDR1 is LNHDA and CDR2 is SQIVND in the germline V gene (reference sequence). The V end was cut by 6 bases, the J end by 2 bases, with 17 bases between. The clonotype originates from a woman between 55 and 75 years old with acute or convalescent COVID-19. Specimen: peripheral blood. This sequence joins TRBV19 and TRBJ2-7; perhaps TRBD1 as D (6 bases). CDR3: CASSPVLAGAYEQYF. The CDR3 bases are TGTGCCAGTAGCCCGGTTTTGGCAGGGGCCTACGAGCAGTACTTC.